A single T cell receptor (beta chain) is shown here with its context. Its specific antigen is unknown. Per-base quality was not reported, and no clone a single base away is much larger than it. Trimming at the junction amounts to 3 bases on V and 0 bases on J, and the germline ends lie 15 bases apart. CDR1 and CDR2, per the germline V gene, are SGDLS and YYNGEE. Counted from cysteine to phenylalanine, this CDR3 has 16 amino acids. Only CDR3 DNA remains: 48 bases, in frame from the first base. The sample originates from a study of T cell responses to AZD1222 COVID-19 vaccine (TCRdb year 2021). In the study overall: AZD1222 recipients with second doses at about 4 weeks or about 12 weeks were pooled, because spike-specific TCR depth and breadth did not differ between schedules. A total of 233 trial participants underwent TCR sequencing, of whom approximately 210 received two doses of AZD1222 and about 25 received two doses of the MenACWY control vaccine. Trial participants were enrolled by age into 18-55, 56-69 and 70-plus year subgroups, with roughly 160, 29 and 62 TCR-sequenced participants respectively. Study-wide findings and limitations: Only six AZD1222 recipients were SARS-CoV-2 seropositive at baseline, limiting conclusions about previously exposed vaccinees. Spike-specific TCR breadth and depth rose significantly after two AZD1222 doses compared with day 0 and with MenACWY recipients. CD4 TCRs associated with the vaccine covered the entire spike protein, and the dominant responses were in regions 160-218 and 743-854. Participants were mostly white British and included more females than males, and it was suggested by the authors that clonal diversity may have been underestimated. The 56-69-year group was small, and its depth increase did not reach significance, likely because of low power. Because no day 14 peak-response samples were available, repertoires were characterized only after the peak T cell response. Nearly half of unique spike-specific TCRs reportedly recognized epitopes outside regions mutated in the B.1.351 and B.1.1.7 variants.

The CDR3 regions of human TCRbeta chains were analyzed by immunosequencing. On the authors' methods: TCRs in the repertoires were matched against a reference library of SARS-CoV-2-specific TCRs that had been generated with the MIRA antigen-specificity platform. Breadth was defined as the fraction of unique TCRs that were SARS-CoV-2-associated. Depth was defined as the fraction of total T cells that were SARS-CoV-2-associated. Using the MIRA data, every spike-specific TCR was mapped to the spike region that the TCR reacted to and assigned to either a CD4 or a CD8 class. Log10-transformed breadth and depth values were compared by one-way ANOVA with Sidak's multiple comparisons tests. TCRdb limited this immuneACCESS table to in-frame rearrangements with V and J called. A share of clones is missing; checked studies link under half to unresolved V genes, and the rest is unexplained. Clonal size and the V and J genes are those of that table, whereas D and trimming came from the DNA. Across this sample there are about 140,000 clones, with 90% seen only once. In total, the top ten clones hold 1.5% to 2% of the sample.

The time point label on this specimen signifies: baseline before first vaccination. The vaccinee samples were drawn from two UK trials, COV001 and COV002, one of which was a single-blind randomized controlled phase 2/3 trial testing AZD1222 (ChAdOx1 nCoV-19) in healthy adults. For TCRbeta chain sequencing, PBMC samples were collected from trial participants at day 0 and at day 28 after the second dose. The material was peripheral blood, obtained on day 0 of AZD1222 vaccination. This TCR derives from an adult in good health. This chain joins TRBV9 to TRBJ1-1, and the D gene may be TRBD1, 5 bases matching. The CDR3 here reads CASSGPPGGMNTEAFF. In nucleotides, the sequence is TGTGCCAGCAGCGGCCCCCCCGGGGGGATGAACACTGAAGCTTTCTTT.